This entry describes one T cell receptor beta chain. The data were taken from a study of pediatric ulcerative colitis. TCRdb's copy holds only in-frame clones and misses some; the assay was immunoSEQ multiplex PCR. The sample lists 55,000 to 80,000 clones, 70% to 85% seen once, with roughly 5.2% in the top ten. This CDR3 is built from 15 residues. With V trimmed by 7 bases and J by 0 bases, 8 bases remained unmatched. CDR1 and CDR2 (germline): MNHNY, SVGAGI (reference sequence). The receptor comes from a boy aged 10-17 years with moderate ulcerative colitis. The rearrangement uses TRBV6-6 and TRBJ2-7; 8 nucleotides align to TRBD1. The sample taken for sequencing was blood. The DNA for the CDR3 is TGTGCCAGCAAGATGGGGACAGGCCTCTCCTACGAGCAGTACTTC. This gives the protein CASKMGTGLSYEQYF.